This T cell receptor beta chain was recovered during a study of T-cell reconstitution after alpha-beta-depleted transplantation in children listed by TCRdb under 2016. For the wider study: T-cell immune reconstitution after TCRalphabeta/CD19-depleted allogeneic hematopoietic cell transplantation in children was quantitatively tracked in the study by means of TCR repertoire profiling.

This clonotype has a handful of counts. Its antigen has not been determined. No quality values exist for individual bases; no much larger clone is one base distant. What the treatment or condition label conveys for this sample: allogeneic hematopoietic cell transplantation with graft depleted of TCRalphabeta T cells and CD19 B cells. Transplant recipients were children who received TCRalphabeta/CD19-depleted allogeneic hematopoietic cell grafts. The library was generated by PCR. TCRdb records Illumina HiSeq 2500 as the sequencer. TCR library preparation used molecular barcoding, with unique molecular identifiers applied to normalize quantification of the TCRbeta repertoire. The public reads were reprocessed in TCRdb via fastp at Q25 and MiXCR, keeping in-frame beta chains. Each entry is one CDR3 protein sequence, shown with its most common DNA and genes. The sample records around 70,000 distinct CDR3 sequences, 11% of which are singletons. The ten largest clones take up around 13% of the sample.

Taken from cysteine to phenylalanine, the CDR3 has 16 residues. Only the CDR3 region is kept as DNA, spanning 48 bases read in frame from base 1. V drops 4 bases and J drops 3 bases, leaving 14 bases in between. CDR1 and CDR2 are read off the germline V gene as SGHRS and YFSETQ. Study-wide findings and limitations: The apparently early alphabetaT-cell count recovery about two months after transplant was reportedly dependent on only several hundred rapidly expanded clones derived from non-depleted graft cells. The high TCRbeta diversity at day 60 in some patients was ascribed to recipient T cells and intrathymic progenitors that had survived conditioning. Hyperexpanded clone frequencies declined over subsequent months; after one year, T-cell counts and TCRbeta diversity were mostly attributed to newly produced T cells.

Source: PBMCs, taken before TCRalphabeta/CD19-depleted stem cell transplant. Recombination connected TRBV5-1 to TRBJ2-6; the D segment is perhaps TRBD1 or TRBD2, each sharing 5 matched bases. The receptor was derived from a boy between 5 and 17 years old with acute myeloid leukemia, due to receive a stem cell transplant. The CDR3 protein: CASSRVEGRGANVLTF. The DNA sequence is TGCGCCAGCAGCCGGGTTGAGGGGCGTGGGGCCAACGTCCTGACTTTC. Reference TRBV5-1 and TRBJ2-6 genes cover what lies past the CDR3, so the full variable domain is KAGVTQTPRYLIKTRGQQVTLSCSPISGHRSVSWYQQTPGQGLQFLFEYFSETQRNKGNFPGRFSGRQFSNSRSEMNVSTLELGDSALYLCASSRVEGRGANVLTFGAGSRLTVL.